This TCR beta chain stems from a study of blood T cell repertoires in COVID-19. For the study at large: From the United States, Italy and Spain came samples of acute and convalescent COVID-19.

CDR3 length: 15 residues. Looked up from germline, CDR1 is SGHNT and CDR2 is YENEEA. V shed 2 bases, J shed 4 bases, and the junction held 7 bases outside the gene matches. The data were produced by immunoSEQ multiplex PCR, yet TCRdb's version contains in-frame clones alone and is incomplete. The sample yields roughly 200,000 clones, about 88% seen once. J is TRBJ2-7 and V is TRBV11-3, with 8 bases identical to TRBD1. The sequenced sample was peripheral blood. The sequence was obtained from a woman in her fifties or sixties with COVID-19, enrolled during active disease. In nucleotides, the CDR3 is TGTGCCAGCAGCTTACCGAGACAGGGGAATTACGAGCAGTACTTC. This encodes CASSLPRQGNYEQYF.